Below, 8 T cell receptor beta chains from the same sample are listed, as sequenced in a study of graft-versus-host responses after intestinal transplantation. Profiling relied on immunoSEQ multiplex PCR, and the TCRdb table lists in-frame clones only, not all of them. The sample lists about 88,000 clones; about 94% were seen once. The antigens these receptors bind are not known. The sample here was unstimulated CD4+ T cells sorted from spleen or lymph node cells, taken before transplant. These receptors came from a human donor who was the organ donor for an intestinal transplant.

This sequence joins TRBV5-1 and TRBJ2-1; 13 bases are a match to TRBD2. The germline gives CDR1 SGHRS, CDR2 YFSETQ. This CDR3 has 17 amino acids. V was pared by 5 bases and J by 6 bases, with 11 bases of the junction left unmatched. CDR3 coding DNA: TGCGCCAGCAGTCGGCCCGAACTAGCGGGGGGGCTCAATGAGCAGTTCTTC. Encoded protein: CASSRPELAGGLNEQFF.

The count of this clone is one. The V gene is TRBV13, the J gene TRBJ1-6, with D perhaps matching TRBD1 (6 bases). The length of the CDR3 is 15 residues. The V end lost 0 bases, the J end lost 9 bases, and 12 bases lay between the germline ends. The germline CDR1 and CDR2 sequences are PRHDT and FYEKMQ (reference sequence). CDR3 nucleotides: TGTGCCAGCAGCTTAGGCAACAGGGCGGGTTCACCCCTCCACTTT. The encoded protein is CASSLGNRAGSPLHF.

V gene TRBV6-5 combines with J gene TRBJ1-2; 9 bases are a match to TRBD1. Looked up from germline, CDR1 is MNHEY and CDR2 is SVGAGI. The CDR3 totals 12 residues. The trim removed 2 bases at V and 8 bases at J, leaving 0 bases unmatched. The CDR3 loop is CASSYTGGGYTF. Here the CDR3 DNA reads TGTGCCAGCAGTTACACAGGGGGCGGCTACACCTTC.

CDR3 sequence reads: CASSEVPGLRGYF. For the CDR3, the DNA is TGTGCCAGCAGTGAAGTCCCTGGACTGAGGGGCTACTTC. V and J are TRBV6-1 and TRBJ2-7, with D possibly called TRBD1 or TRBD2 (5 bases each). Germline-derived CDR1 and CDR2 are MNHNS and SASEGT. This CDR3 region has 13 residues. Trimming took 1 base from V and 13 from J, leaving 17 bases between them.

The V call is TRBV11-2, the J call TRBJ1-6, with D hard to call. Trimming left V 1 base short and J 7 bases short, with 11 bases between. CDR1 is SGHAT and CDR2 is FQNNGV in the germline V gene. The CDR3 loop spans 15 amino acids. CDR3 bases: TGTGCCAGCAGCTTAGGGCAGGCCCAAAATTCACCCCTCCACTTT. This encodes CASSLGQAQNSPLHF.

The chain links TRBV5-4 to TRBJ2-3; 8 nucleotides agree with TRBD1. The CDR3 length is 15 residues. Germline CDR1 SGHNT, CDR2 YYREEE (reference sequence). Losses at the gene ends were 4 bases for V and 4 bases for J; bases not matched to a gene: 8. CDR3 bases: TGTGCCAGCAGCCGGGACAGGTTCAGCTCAGATACGCAGTATTTT. Translation gives CASSRDRFSSDTQYF.

V gene TRBV7-2 combines with J gene TRBJ1-1; 9 bases match TRBD1. The V gene's germline CDR1 is SGHTA and CDR2 FQGNSA. The V gene end was trimmed by 3 bases and the J gene end by 4 bases; junction bases not matched to a gene: 6. This CDR3 region has 15 residues. The CDR3 loop reads CASSFLGQGTTEAFF. The CDR3 coding sequence is TGTGCCAGCAGCTTCCTAGGACAGGGGACCACTGAAGCTTTCTTT. Full variable domain (rest looked up from reference TRBV7-2 and TRBJ1-1): GAGVSQSPSNKVTEKGKDVELRCDPISGHTALYWYRQSLGQGLEFLIYFQGNSAPDKSGLPSDRFSAERTGGSVSTLTIQRTQQEDSAVYLCASSFLGQGTTEAFFGQGTRLTVV.

The gene calls are TRBV10-1 and TRBJ2-2, with D possibly TRBD2 on 5 matching bases. The CDR3 extends over 13 amino acids. Deletions cut 6 bases from V and 5 bases from J, with 10 bases between. CDR1 is WNHNN and CDR2 is SYGVQD in the germline V gene (reference sequence). The CDR3 DNA reads TGCGCCAGCAGCGCGACTACAACCGGGGAGCTGTTTTTT. It specifies CASSATTTGELFF.